The T cell receptor beta chain described here comes from a study of CD8 T cells in ankylosing spondylitis. Study conclusions and caveats: Reportedly, disease-linked clones are significantly enriched in ankylosing spondylitis patients' matched synovial fluid. Disease-linked clones proved CD8+ and comparatively uncommon in peripheral blood. Apparently characteristic of ankylosing spondylitis blood was a TCR beta motif (about 8 highly homologous variants). Reports of some motif variants in reactive arthritis synovial fluid and blood predate this one.

The CDR3 extends over 13 amino acids. This clonotype was found many times. As yet, its antigen is unknown. At one boundary the junction diverges from the germline segment, which might be a read error. For TCR beta, libraries came from quantitative 5'-RACE with molecular barcodes. TCRdb itself ran the 5' RACE reads through MiXCR, one entry per CDR3 protein. The table shows some 85,000 distinct CDR3 sequences, with roughly 8.8% occurring only once. The TCR sequence derives from a male donor with ankylosing spondylitis. This chain connects TRBV12-3 or TRBV12-4 to TRBJ2-5; D possibly uses TRBD1 or TRBD2 (5 bases each). The sequencing sample was made of blood, either unsorted or a sorted T cell fraction (not recorded which). The CDR3 reads CASSPTPVGDRHF. CDR3 coding DNA: TGTGCCAGCAGTCCGACCCCAGTGGGGGATCGGCACTTC.